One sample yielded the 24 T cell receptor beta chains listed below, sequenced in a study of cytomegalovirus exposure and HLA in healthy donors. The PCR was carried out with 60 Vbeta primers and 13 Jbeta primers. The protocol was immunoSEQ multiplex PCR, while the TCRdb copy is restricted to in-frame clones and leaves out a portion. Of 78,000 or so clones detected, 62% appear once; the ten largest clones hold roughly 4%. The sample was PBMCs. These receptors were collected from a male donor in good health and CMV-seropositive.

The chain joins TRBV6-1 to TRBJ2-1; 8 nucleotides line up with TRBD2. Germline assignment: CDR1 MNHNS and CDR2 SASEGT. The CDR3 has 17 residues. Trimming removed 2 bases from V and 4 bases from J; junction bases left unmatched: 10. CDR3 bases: TGTGCCAGCAGTGAAAGGGGCGCGGGGGGCCTTTACAATGAGCAGTTCTTC. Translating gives CASSERGAGGLYNEQFF.

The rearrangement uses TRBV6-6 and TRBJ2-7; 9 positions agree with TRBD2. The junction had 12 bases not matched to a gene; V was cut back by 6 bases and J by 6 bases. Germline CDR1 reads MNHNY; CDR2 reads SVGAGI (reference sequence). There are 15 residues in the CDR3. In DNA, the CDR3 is TGTGCCAGCAGCCTACTTAGCGGGAGTAGGGGCGAGCAGTACTTC. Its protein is CASSLLSGSRGEQYF.

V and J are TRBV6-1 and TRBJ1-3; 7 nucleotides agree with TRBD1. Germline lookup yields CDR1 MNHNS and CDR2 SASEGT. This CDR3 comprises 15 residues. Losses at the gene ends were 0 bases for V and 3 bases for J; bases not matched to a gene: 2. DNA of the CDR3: TGTGCCAGCAGTGAAGCTCGGACAGGTGGAAACACCATATATTTT. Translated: CASSEARTGGNTIYF.

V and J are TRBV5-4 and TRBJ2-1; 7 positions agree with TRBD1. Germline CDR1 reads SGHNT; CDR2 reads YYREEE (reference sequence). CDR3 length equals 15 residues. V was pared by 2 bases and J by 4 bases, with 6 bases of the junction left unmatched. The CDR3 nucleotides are TGTGCCAGCAGCTTTGACAGGGCGGGTTACAATGAGCAGTTCTTC. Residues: CASSFDRAGYNEQFF.

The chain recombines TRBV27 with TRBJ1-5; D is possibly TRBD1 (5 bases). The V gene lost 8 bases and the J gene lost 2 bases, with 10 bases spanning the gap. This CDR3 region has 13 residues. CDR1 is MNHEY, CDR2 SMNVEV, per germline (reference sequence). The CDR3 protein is CASSQQGNQPQHF. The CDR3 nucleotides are TGTGCCAGCTCTCAACAGGGCAATCAGCCCCAGCATTTT.

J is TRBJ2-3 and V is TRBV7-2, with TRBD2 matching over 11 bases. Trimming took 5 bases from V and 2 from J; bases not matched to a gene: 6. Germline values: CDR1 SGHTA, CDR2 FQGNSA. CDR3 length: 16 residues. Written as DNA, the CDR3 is TGTGCCAGCAGCCCTGTAGCGGGGGGGACCACAGATACGCAGTATTTT. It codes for CASSPVAGGTTDTQYF.

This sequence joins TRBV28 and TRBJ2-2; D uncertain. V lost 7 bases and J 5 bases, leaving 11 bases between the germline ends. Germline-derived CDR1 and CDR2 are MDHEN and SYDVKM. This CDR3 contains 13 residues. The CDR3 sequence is CASTRVETGELFF. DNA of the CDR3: TGTGCCAGCACCCGAGTTGAAACCGGGGAGCTGTTTTTT.

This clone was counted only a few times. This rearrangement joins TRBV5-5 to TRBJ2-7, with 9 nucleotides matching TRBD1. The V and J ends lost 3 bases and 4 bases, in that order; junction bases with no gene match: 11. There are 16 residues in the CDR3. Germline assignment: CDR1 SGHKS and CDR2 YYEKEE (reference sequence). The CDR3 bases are TGTGCCAGCAGCTCCACCTCTGGACAGGGGTTTTACGAGCAGTACTTC. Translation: CASSSTSGQGFYEQYF.

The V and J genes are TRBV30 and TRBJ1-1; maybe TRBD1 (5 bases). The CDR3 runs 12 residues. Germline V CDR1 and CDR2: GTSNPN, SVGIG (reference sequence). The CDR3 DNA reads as TGTGCTATAGTAGGGGATGGCACTGAAGCTTTCTTT. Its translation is CAIVGDGTEAFF.

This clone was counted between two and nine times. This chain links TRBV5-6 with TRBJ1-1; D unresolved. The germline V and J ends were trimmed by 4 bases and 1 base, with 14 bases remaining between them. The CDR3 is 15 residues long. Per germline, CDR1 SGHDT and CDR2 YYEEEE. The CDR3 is CASSDGPDGNTEAFF. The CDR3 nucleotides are TGTGCCAGCAGCGATGGGCCTGATGGGAACACTGAAGCTTTCTTT. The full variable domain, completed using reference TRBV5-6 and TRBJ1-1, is DAGVTQSPTHLIKTRGQQVTLRCSPKSGHDTVSWYQQALGQGPQFIFQYYEEEERQRGNFPDRFSGHQFPNYSSELNVNALLLGDSALYLCASSDGPDGNTEAFFGQGTRLTVV.

DNA of the CDR3: TGTGCCAGCTCACCAATGGGCAGTTCGCTCTCTGGAAACACCATATATTTT. It encodes CASSPMGSSLSGNTIYF. The chain uses TRBV18 and TRBJ1-3; D remains unclear. The CDR3 covers 17 residues. Germline V gives CDR1 KGHSH, CDR2 LQKENI. V was clipped by 2 bases and J by 0 bases, with 14 bases between them.

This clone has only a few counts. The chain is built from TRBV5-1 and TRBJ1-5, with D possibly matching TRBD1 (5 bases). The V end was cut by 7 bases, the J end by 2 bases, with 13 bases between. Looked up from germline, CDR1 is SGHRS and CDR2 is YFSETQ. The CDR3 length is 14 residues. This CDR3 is CASSPGGGNQPQHF. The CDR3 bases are TGCGCCAGCTCCCCGGGGGGGGGCAATCAGCCCCAGCATTTT.

The CDR3 loop is CASSFRTGGTDTQYF. CDR3 DNA: TGTGCCAGCAGCTTTCGGACAGGGGGCACAGATACGCAGTATTTT. This chain uses TRBV7-2 with TRBJ2-3; 9 bases align to TRBD1. The CDR3 sequence is 15 residues long. From germline, CDR1 is SGHTA and CDR2 FQGNSA. J gave up 1 base and V 3 bases, and 2 bases lay outside the gene matches.

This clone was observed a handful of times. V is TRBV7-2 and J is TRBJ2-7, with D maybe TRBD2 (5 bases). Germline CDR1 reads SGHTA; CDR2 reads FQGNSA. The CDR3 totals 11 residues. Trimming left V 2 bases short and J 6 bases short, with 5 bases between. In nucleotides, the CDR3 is TGTGCCAGCAGCTTACGGGGCGAGCAGTACTTC. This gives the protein CASSLRGEQYF.

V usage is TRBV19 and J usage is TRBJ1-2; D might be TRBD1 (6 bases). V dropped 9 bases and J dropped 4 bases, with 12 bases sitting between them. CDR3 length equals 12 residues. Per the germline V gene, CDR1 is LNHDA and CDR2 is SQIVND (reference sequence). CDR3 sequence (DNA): TGTGCCAGCAATACAGGGAGCTATGGCTACACCTTC. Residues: CASNTGSYGYTF.

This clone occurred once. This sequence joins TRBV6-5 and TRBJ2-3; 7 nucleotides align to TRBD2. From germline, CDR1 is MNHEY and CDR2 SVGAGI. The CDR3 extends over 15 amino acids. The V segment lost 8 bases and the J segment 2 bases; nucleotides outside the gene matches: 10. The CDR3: CASYHSSGPTDTQYF. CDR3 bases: TGTGCCAGCTACCATTCTAGCGGCCCCACAGATACGCAGTATTTT.

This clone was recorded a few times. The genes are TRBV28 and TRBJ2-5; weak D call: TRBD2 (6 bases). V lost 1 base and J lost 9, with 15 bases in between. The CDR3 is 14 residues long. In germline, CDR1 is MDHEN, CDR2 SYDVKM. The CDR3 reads CASSLYGGAGAQYF. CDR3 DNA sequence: TGTGCCAGCAGTTTATACGGCGGAGCGGGCGCCCAGTACTTC.

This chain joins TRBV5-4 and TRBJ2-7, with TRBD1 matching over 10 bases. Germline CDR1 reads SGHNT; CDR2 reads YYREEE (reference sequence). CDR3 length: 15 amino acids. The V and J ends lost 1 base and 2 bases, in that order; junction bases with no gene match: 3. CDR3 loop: CASSLSGQGAYEQYF. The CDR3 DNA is TGTGCCAGCAGCTTGTCAGGACAGGGGGCCTACGAGCAGTACTTC.

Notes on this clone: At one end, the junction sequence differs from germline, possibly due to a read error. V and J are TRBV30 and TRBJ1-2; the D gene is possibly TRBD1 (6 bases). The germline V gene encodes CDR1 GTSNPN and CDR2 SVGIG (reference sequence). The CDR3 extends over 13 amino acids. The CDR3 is CAWDTTGTYGYPF. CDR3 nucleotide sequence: TGTGCCTGGGACACAACAGGGACCTATGGCTACCCCTTC.

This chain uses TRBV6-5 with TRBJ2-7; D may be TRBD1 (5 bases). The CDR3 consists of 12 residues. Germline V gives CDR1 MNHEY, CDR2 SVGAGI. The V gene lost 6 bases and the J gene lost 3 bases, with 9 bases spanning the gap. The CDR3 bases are TGTGCCAGCAGCCTGGACAACTACGAGCAGTACTTC. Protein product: CASSLDNYEQYF.

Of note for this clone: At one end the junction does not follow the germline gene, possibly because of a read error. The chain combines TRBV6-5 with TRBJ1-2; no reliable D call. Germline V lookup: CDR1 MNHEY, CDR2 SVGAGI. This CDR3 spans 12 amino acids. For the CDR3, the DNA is TGTGCCACGAAAAGGGAGAACTATGGCTACCCCTTC. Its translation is CATKRENYGYPF.

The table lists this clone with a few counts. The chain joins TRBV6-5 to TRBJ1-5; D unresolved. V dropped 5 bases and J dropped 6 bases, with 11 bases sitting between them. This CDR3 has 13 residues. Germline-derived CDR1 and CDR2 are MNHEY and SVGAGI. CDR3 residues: CASSVSLSQPQHF. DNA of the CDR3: TGTGCCAGCAGTGTAAGCCTAAGTCAGCCCCAGCATTTT.

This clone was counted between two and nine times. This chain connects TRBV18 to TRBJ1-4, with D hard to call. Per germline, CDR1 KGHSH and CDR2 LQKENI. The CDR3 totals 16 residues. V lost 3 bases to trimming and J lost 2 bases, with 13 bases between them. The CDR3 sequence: CASSPGPWATNEKLFF. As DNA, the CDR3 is TGTGCCAGCTCACCGGGTCCGTGGGCCACTAATGAAAAACTGTTTTTT. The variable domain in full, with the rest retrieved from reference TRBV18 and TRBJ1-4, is NAGVMQNPRHLVRRRGQEARLRCSPMKGHSHVYWYRQLPEEGLKFMVYLQKENIIDESGMPKERFSAEFPKEGPSILRIQQVVRGDSAAYFCASSPGPWATNEKLFFGSGTQLSVL.

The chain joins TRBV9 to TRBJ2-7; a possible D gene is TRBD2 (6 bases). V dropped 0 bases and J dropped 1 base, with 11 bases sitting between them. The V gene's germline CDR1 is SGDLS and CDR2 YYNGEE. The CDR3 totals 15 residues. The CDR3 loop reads CASSVGGTGSYEQYF. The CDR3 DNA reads TGTGCCAGCAGCGTAGGGGGGACTGGGTCCTACGAGCAGTACTTC.